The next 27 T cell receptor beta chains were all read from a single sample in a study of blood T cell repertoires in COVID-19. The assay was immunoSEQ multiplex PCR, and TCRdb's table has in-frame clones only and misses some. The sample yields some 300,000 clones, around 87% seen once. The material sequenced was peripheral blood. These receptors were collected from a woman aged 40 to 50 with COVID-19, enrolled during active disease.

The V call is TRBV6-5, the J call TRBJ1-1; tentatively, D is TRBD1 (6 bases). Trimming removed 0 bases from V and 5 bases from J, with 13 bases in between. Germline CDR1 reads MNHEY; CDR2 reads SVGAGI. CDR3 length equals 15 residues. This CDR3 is CASSYSGAERTEAFF. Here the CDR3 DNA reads TGTGCCAGCAGTTACTCGGGGGCTGAAAGGACTGAAGCTTTCTTT.

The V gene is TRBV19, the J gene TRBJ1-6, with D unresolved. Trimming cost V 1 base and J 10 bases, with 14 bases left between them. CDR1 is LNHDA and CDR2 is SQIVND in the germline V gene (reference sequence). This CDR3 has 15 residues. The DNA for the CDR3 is TGTGCCAGTAGTATAGTCCCCGGGATGGAATCACCCCTCCACTTT. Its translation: CASSIVPGMESPLHF.

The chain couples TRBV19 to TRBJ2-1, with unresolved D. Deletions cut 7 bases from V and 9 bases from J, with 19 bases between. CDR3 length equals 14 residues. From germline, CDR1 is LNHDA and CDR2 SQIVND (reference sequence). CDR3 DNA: TGTGCCAGTATGGTAGAAAGAACCGCGTCTGAGCAGTTCTTC. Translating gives CASMVERTASEQFF.

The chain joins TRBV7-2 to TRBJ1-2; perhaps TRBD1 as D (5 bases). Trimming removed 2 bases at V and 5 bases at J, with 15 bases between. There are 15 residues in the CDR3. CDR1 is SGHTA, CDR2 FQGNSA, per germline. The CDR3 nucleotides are TGTGCCAGCAGCTTAATGGTGCAGGGAGGATATGGCTACACCTTC. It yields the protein CASSLMVQGGYGYTF. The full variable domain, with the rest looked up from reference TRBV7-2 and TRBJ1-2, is GAGVSQSPSNKVTEKGKDVELRCDPISGHTALYWYRQSLGQGLEFLIYFQGNSAPDKSGLPSDRFSAERTGGSVSTLTIQRTQQEDSAVYLCASSLMVQGGYGYTFGSGTRLTVV.

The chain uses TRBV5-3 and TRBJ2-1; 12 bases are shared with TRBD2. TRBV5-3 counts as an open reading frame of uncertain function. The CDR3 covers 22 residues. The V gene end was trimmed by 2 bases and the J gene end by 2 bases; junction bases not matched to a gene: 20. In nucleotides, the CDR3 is TGTGCCAGAAGCTTTTGTCCCGGACTAGCGGGGACTTTCTTGAGTACCTACAATGAGCAGTTCTTC. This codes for CARSFCPGLAGTFLSTYNEQFF.

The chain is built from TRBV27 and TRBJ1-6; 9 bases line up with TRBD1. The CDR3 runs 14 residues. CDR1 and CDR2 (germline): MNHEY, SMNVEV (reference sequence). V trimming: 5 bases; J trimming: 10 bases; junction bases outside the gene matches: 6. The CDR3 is CASSQDRGGSPLHF. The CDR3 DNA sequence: TGTGCCAGCAGTCAGGACAGGGGAGGGTCACCCCTCCACTTT.

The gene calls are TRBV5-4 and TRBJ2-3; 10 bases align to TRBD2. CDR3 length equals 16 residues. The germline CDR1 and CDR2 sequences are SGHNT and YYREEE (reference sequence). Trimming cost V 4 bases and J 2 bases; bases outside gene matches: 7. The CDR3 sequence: CASSTGTSVVTDTQYF. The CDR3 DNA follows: TGTGCCAGCAGCACCGGGACTAGCGTTGTCACAGATACGCAGTATTTT.

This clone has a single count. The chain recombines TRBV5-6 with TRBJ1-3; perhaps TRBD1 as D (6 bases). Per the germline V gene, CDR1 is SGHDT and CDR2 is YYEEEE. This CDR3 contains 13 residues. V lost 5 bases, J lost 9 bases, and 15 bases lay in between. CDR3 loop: CASRVRGFATIYF. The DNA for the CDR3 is TGTGCCAGCAGAGTCAGGGGCTTTGCCACCATATATTTT.

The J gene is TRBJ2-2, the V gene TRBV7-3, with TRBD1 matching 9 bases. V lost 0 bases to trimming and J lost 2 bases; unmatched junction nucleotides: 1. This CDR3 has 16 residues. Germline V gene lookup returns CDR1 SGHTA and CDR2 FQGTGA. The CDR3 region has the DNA TGTGCCAGCAGCTTAACTACAGGGGGCAACACCGGGGAGCTGTTTTTT. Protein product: CASSLTTGGNTGELFF.

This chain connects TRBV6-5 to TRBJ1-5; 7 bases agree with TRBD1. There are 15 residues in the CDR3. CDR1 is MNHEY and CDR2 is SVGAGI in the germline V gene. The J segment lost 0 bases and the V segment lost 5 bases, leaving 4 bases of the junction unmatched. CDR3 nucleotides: TGTGCCAGCAGTCGGACAGGTTATAGCAATCAGCCCCAGCATTTT. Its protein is CASSRTGYSNQPQHF.

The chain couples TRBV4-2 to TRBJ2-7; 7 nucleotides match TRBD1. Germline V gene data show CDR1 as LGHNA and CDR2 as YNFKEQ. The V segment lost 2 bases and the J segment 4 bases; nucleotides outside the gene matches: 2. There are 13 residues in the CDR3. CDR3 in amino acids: CASSQPTGYEQYF. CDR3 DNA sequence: TGTGCCAGCAGCCAACCGACAGGGTACGAGCAGTACTTC.

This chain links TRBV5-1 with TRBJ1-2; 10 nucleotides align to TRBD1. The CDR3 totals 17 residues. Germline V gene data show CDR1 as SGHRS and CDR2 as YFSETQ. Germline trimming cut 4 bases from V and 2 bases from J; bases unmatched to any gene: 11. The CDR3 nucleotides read TGCGCCAGCAGCCTCACAATTACGGGACAGGGGAACTATGGCTACACCTTC. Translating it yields CASSLTITGQGNYGYTF.

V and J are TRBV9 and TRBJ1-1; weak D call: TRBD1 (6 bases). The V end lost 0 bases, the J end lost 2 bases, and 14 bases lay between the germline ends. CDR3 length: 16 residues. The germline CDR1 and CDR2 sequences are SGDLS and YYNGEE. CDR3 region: CASSVDTVGTNTEAFF. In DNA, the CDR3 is TGTGCCAGCAGCGTAGACACTGTCGGGACAAACACTGAAGCTTTCTTT.

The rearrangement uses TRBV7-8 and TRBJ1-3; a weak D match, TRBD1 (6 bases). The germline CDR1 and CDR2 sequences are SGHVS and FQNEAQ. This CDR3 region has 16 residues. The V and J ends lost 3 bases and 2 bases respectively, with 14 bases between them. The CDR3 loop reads CASSFPPWGPGNTIYF. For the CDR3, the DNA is TGTGCCAGCAGCTTCCCCCCTTGGGGGCCTGGAAACACCATATATTTT.

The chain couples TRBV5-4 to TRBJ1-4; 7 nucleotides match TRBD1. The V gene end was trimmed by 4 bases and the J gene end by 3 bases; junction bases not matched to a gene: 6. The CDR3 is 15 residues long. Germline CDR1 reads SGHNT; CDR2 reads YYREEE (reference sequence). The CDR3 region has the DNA TGTGCCAGCAGCCCGGGCCAGGGGGCTAATGAAAAACTGTTTTTT. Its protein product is CASSPGQGANEKLFF.

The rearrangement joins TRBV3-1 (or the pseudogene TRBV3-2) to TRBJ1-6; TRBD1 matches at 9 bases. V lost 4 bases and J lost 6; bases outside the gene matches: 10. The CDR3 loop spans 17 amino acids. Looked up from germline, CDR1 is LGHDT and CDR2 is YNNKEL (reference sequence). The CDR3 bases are TGTGCCAGCAGCCCCGAGCCCGCGGGACAGGGTAATTCACCCCTCCACTTT. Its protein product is CASSPEPAGQGNSPLHF.

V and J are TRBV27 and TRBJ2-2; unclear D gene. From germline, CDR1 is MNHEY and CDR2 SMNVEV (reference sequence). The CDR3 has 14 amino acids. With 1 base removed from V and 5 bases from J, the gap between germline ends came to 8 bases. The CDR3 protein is CASSLFRVTGELFF. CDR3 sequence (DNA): TGTGCCAGCAGTTTATTTCGTGTTACCGGGGAGCTGTTTTTT.

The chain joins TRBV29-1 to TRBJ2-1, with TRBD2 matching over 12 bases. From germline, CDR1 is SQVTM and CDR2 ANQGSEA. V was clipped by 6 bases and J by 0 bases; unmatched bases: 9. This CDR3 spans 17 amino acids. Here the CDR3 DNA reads TGCAGCGTCGGGGGACTAGCGGGCTTAGGCTCCTACAATGAGCAGTTCTTC. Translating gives CSVGGLAGLGSYNEQFF.

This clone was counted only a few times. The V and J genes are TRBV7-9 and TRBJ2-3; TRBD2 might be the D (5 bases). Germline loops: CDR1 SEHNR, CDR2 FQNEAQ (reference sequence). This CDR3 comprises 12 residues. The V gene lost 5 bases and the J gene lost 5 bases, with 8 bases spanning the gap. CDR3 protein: CASSRTGDTQYF. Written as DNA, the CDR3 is TGTGCCAGCAGCAGGACTGGAGATACGCAGTATTTT.

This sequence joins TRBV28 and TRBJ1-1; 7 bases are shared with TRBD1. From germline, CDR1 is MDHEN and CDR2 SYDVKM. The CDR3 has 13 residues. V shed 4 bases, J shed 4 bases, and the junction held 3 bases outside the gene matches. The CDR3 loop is CASSSNRGTEAFF. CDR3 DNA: TGTGCCAGCAGTTCAAACAGGGGCACTGAAGCTTTCTTT.

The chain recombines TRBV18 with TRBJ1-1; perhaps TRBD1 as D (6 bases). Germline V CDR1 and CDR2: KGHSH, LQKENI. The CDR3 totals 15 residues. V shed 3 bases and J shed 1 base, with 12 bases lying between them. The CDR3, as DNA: TGTGCCAGCTCACCGGTAGTAGGGGGGAACACTGAAGCTTTCTTT. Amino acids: CASSPVVGGNTEAFF. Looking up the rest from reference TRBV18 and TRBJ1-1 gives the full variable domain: NAGVMQNPRHLVRRRGQEARLRCSPMKGHSHVYWYRQLPEEGLKFMVYLQKENIIDESGMPKERFSAEFPKEGPSILRIQQVVRGDSAAYFCASSPVVGGNTEAFFGQGTRLTVV.

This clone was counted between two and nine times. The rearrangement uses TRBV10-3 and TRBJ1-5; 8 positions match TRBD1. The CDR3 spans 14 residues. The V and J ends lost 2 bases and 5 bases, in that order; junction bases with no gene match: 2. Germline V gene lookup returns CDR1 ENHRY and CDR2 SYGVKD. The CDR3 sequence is CAISEGQGYQPQHF. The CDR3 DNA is TGTGCCATCAGTGAGGGACAGGGCTATCAGCCCCAGCATTTT.

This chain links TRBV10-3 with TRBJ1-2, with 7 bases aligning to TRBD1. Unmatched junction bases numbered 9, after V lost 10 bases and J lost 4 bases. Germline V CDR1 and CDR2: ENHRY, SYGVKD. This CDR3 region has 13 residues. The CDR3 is CATTGQAVYGYTF. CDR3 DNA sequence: TGTGCCACGACTGGACAGGCCGTCTATGGCTACACCTTC.

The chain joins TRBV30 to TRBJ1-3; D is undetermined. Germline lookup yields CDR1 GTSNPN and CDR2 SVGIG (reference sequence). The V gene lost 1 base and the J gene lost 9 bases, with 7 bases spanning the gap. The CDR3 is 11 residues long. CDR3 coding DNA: TGTGCCTGGAGTGAGGCGGGCACCATATATTTT. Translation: CAWSEAGTIYF. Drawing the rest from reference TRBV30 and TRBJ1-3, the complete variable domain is SQTIHQWPATLVQPVGSPLSLECTVEGTSNPNLYWYRQAAGRGLQLLFYSVGIGQISSEVPQNLSASRPQDRQFILSSKKLLLSDSGFYLCAWSEAGTIYFGEGSWLTVV.

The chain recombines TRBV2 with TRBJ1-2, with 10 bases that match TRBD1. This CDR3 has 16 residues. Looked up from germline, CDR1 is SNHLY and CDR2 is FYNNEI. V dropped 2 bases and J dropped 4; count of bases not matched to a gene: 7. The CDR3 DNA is TGTGCCAGCAGTGAATTGGTCGACAGGGGGCTCTATGGCTACACCTTC. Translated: CASSELVDRGLYGYTF.

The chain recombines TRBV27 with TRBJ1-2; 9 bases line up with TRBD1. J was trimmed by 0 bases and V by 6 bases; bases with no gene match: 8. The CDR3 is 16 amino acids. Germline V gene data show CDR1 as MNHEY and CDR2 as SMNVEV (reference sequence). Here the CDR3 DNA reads TGTGCCAGCAGCCCATCACAGGGGGCGCCTAACTATGGCTACACCTTC. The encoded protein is CASSPSQGAPNYGYTF.

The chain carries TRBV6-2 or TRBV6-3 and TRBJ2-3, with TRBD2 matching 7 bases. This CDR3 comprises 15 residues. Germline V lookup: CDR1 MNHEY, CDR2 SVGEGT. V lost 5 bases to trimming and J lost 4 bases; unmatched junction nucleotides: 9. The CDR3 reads CASSPHTSAPDTQYF. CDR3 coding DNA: TGTGCCAGCAGTCCGCATACTAGCGCCCCAGATACGCAGTATTTT.